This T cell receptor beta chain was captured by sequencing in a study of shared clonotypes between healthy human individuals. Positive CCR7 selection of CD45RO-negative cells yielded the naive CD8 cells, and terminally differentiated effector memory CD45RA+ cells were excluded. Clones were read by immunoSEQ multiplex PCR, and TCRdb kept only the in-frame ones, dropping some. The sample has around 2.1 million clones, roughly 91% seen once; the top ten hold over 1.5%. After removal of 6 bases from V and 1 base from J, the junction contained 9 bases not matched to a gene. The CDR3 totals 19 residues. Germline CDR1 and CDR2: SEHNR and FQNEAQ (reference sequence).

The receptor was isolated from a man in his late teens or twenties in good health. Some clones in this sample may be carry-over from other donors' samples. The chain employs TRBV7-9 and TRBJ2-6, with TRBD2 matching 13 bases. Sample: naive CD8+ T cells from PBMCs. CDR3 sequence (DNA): TGTGCCAGCAGTCTACATGGACTAGCGGGAGAATCTGGGGCCAACGTCCTGACTTTC. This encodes CASSLHGLAGESGANVLTF.